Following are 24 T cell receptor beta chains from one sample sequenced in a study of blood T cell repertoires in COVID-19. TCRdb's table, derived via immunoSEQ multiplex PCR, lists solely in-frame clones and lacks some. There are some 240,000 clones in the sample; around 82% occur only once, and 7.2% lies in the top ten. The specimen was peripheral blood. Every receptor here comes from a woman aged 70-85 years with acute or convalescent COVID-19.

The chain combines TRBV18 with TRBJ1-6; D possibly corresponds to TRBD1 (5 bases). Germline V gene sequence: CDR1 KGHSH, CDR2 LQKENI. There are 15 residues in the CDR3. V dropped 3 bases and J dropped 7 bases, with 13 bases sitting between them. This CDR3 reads CASSPSGLGNSPLHF. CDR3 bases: TGTGCCAGCTCACCCTCGGGACTCGGGAATTCACCCCTCCACTTT.

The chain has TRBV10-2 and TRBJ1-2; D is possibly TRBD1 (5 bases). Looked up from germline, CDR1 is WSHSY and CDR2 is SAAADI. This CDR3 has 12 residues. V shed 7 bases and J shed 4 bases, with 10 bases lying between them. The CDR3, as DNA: TGCGCCAGCATGACAGATGCCTATGGCTACACCTTC. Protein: CASMTDAYGYTF.

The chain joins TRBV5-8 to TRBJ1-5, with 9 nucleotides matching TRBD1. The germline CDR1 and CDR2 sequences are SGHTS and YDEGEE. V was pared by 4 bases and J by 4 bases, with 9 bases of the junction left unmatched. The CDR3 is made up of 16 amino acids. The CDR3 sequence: CASSRIRGQGNQPQHF. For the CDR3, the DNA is TGTGCCAGCAGCCGAATCCGGGGACAGGGTAATCAGCCCCAGCATTTT.

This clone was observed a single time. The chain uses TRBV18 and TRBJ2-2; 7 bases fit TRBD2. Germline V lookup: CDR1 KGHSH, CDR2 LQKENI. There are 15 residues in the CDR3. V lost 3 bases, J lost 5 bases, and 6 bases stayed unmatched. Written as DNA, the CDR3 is TGTGCCAGCTCACCGAACACGGGACTAACCGGGGAGCTGTTTTTT. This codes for CASSPNTGLTGELFF.

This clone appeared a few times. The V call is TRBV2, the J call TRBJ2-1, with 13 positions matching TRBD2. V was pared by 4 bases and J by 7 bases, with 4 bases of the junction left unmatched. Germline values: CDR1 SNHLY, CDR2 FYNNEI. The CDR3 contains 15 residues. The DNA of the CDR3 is TGTGCCAGCAGTGTCCGACTAGCGGGGGGAAATGAGCAGTTCTTC. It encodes CASSVRLAGGNEQFF.

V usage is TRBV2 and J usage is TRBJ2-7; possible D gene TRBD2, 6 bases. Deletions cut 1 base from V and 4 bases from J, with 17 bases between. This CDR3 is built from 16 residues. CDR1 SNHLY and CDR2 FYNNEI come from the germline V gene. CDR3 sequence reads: CASSEGGVSGQYEQYF. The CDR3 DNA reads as TGTGCCAGCAGTGAAGGCGGGGTTTCGGGGCAATACGAGCAGTACTTC.

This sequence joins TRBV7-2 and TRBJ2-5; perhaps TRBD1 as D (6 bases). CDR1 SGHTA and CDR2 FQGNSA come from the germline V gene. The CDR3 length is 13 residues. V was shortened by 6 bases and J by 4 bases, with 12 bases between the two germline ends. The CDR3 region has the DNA TGTGCCAGCAGGGCAGGGGCGCTAGAGACCCAGTACTTC. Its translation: CASRAGALETQYF.

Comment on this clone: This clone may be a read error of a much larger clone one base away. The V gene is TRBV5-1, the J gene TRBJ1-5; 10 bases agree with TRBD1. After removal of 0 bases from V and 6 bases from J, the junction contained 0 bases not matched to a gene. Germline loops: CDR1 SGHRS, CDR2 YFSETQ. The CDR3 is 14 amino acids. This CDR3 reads CASSLGTGGQPQHF. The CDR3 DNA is TGCGCCAGCAGCTTGGGGACAGGGGGTCAGCCCCAGCATTTT.

The CDR3 nucleotides are TGTGCCAGCAAATTAGCGGGGGGGGCCGGTAATGAGCAGTTCTTC. Protein sequence: CASKLAGGAGNEQFF. This chain uses TRBV6-4 with TRBJ2-1; 11 bases fit TRBD2. The CDR3 is 15 amino acids. J lost 7 bases, V lost 7 bases, and 9 bases had no gene match. Germline V gene lookup returns CDR1 MRHNA and CDR2 SNTAGT.

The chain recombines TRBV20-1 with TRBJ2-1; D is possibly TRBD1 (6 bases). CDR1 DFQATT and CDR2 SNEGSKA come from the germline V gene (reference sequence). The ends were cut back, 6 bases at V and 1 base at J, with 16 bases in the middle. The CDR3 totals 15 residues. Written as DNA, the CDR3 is TGCAGTGCGAGTGTCACAGGGCGTTCCTACAATGAGCAGTTCTTC. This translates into CSASVTGRSYNEQFF.

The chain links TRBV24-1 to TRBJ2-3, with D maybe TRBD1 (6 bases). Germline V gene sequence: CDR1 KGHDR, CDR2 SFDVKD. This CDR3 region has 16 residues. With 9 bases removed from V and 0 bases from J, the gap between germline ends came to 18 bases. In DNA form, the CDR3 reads TGTGCCACCTGCCCCCCCTCGGGACACAGCACAGATACGCAGTATTTT. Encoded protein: CATCPPSGHSTDTQYF.

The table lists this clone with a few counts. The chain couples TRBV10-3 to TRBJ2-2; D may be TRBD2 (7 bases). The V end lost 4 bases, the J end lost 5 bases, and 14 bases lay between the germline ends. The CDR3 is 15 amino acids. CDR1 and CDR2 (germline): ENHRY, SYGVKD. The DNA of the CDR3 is TGTGCCATCAGTGGCCTGGGGGGGCAAACCGGGGAGCTGTTTTTT. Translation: CAISGLGGQTGELFF.

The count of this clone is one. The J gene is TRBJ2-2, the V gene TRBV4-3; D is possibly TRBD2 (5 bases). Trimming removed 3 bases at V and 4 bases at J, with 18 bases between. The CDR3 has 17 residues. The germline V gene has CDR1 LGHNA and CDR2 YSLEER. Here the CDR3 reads CASSQGRTPRGTGELFF. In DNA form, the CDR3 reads TGCGCCAGCAGCCAGGGCAGGACCCCTCGGGGCACCGGGGAGCTGTTTTTT.

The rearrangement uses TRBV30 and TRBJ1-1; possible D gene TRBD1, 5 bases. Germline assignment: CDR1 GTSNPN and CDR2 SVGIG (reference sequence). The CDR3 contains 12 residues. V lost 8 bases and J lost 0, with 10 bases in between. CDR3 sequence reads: CAGGRVNTEAFF. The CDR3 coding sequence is TGTGCCGGGGGGAGGGTGAACACTGAAGCTTTCTTT.

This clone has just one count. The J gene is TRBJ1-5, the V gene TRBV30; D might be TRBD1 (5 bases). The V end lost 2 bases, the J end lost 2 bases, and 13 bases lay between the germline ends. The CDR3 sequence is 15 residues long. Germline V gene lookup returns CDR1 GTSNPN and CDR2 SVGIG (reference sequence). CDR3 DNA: TGTGCCTGGAGTCCTGCAGGGATGGGCAATCAGCCCCAGCATTTT. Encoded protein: CAWSPAGMGNQPQHF.

The CDR3 protein is CASSEGSGGSAGELFF. CDR3 nucleotide sequence: TGCGCCAGCAGTGAGGGTAGCGGGGGGTCAGCCGGGGAGCTGTTTTTT. The V and J genes are TRBV10-2 and TRBJ2-2; TRBD2 agrees at 10 bases. The germline CDR1 and CDR2 sequences are WSHSY and SAAADI. The CDR3 is made up of 16 amino acids. V lost 2 bases, J lost 6 bases, and 6 bases stayed unmatched.

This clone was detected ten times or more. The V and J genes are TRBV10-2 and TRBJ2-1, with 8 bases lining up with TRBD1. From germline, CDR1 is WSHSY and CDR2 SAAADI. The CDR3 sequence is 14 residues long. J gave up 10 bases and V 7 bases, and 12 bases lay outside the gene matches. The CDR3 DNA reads TGCGCCAGCAATGGGGACAGGTCGGTTGGCGAGCAGTTCTTC. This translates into CASNGDRSVGEQFF.

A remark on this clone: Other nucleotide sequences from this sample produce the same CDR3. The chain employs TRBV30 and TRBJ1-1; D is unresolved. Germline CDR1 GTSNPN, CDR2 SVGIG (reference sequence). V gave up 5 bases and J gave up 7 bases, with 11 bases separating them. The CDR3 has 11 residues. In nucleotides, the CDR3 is TGTGCCTGGTCTGTGGGAGTTGAAGCTTTCTTT. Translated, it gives CAWSVGVEAFF.

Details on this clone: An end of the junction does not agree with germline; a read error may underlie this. This CDR3 is CASSQGPGTVVF. The CDR3 DNA sequence: TGTGCCAGCAGCCAAGGTCCCGGGACAGTGGTCTTT. The chain has TRBV3-1 (or the pseudogene TRBV3-2) and TRBJ1-1, with TRBD1 matching 7 bases. Germline V CDR1 and CDR2: LGHDT, YNNKEL (reference sequence). The CDR3 spans 12 residues.

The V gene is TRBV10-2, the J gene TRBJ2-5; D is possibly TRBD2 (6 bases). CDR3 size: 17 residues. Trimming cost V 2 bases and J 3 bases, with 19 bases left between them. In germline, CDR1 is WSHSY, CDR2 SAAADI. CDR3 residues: CASSEGGGAWRKETQYF. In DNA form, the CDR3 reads TGCGCCAGCAGTGAGGGAGGCGGGGCCTGGCGGAAAGAGACCCAGTACTTC.

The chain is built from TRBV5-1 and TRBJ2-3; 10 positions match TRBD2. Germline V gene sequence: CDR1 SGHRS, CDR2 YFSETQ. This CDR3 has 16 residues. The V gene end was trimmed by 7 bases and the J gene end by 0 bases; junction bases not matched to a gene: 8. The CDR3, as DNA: TGCGCCAGCTATGGGACTAGCGTTTCTAGCACAGATACGCAGTATTTT. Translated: CASYGTSVSSTDTQYF.

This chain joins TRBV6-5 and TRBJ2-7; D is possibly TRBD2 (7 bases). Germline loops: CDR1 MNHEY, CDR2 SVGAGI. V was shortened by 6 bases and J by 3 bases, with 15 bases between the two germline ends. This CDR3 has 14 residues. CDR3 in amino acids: CASRKGGASYEQYF. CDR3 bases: TGTGCCAGCAGAAAAGGGGGGGCGAGCTACGAGCAGTACTTC.

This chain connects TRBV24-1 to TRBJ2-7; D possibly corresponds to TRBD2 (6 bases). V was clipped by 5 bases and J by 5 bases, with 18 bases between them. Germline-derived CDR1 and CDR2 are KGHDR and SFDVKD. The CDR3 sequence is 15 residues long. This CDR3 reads CATSASGGSDNEQYF. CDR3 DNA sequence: TGTGCCACCAGTGCCTCTGGAGGGTCTGACAACGAGCAGTACTTC.

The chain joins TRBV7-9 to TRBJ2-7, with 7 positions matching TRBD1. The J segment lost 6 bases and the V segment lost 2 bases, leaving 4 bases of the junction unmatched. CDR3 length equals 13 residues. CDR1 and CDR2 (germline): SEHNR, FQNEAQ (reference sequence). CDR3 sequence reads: CASSLSDRPEQYF. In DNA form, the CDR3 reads TGTGCCAGCAGCTTATCGGACAGGCCCGAGCAGTACTTC.